This T cell receptor (beta chain) stems from a study of shared clonotypes between healthy human individuals. General study findings and limits: Only blood samples were collected, and tissue repertoires likely differ. The study generally estimated greater richness for naive than memory subsets. Rarefaction curves obtained for sorted subsets showed sequencing incomplete despite large depth. In a handful of donors, around 5% of naive CD4 clonotypes appeared in common.

The table came from immunoSEQ multiplex PCR; TCRdb's copy has only in-frame clones and leaves some out. The data contain roughly 1.4 million clones, 98% of them singletons. Germline V gene sequence: CDR1 SGHTS, CDR2 YDEGEE. This CDR3 comprises 13 residues. Trimming pared 3 bases from V and 4 bases from J, leaving 10 bases between. Comment on this clone: The target antigen is unknown.

The rearrangement links TRBV5-8 to TRBJ1-1; D might be TRBD1 (5 bases). This TCR was recovered from a man aged 25-45 years in good health. Material for sequencing was naive CD4+ T cells sorted from blood. Subset described: CD45RA+ positively selected. CDR3 sequence (DNA): TGTGCCAGCAGCTGGGGGATCCGCACTGAAGCTTTCTTT. It codes for CASSWGIRTEAFF.